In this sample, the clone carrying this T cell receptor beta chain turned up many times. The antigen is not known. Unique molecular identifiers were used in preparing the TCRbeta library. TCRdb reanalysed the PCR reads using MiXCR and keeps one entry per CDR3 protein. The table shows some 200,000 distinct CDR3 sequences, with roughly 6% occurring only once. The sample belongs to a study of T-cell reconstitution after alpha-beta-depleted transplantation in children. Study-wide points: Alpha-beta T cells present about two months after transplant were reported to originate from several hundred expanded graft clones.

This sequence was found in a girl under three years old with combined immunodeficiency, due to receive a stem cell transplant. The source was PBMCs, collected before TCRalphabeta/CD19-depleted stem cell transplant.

DNA of the CDR3: TGTGCCAGCAGTCTCGTGCACGGCGGGGAGCTGTTTTTT. Protein: CASSLVHGGELFF. The chain joins TRBV6-4 to TRBJ2-2; D ambiguous. V lost 5 bases and J 7 bases, leaving 11 bases between the germline ends. The CDR3 totals 13 residues. In germline, CDR1 is MRHNA, CDR2 SNTAGT.